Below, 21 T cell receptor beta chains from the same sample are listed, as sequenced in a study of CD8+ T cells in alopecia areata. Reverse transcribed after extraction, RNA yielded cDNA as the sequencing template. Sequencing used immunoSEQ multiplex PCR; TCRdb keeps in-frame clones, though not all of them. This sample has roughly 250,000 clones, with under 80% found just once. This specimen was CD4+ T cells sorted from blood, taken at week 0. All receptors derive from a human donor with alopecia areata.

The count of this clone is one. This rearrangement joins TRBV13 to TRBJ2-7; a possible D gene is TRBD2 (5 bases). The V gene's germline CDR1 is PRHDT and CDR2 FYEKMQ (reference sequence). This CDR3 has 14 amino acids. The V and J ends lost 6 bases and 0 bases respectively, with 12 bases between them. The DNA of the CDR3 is TGTGCCAGCAGATCCCAGCGGAGCTCCTACGAGCAGTACTTC. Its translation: CASRSQRSSYEQYF.

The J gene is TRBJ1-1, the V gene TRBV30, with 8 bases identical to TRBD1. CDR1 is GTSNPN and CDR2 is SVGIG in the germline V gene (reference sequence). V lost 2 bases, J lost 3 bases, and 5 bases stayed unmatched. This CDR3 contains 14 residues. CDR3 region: CAWSPGQGHTEAFF. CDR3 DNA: TGTGCCTGGAGTCCCGGACAGGGCCACACTGAAGCTTTCTTT.

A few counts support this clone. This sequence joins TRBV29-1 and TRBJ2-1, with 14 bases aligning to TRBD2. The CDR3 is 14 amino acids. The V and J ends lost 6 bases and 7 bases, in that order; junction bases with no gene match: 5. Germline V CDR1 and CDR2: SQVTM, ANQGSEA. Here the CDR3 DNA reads TGCAGCGTCCGACTAGCGGGGGGGGATAATGAGCAGTTCTTC. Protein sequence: CSVRLAGGDNEQFF.

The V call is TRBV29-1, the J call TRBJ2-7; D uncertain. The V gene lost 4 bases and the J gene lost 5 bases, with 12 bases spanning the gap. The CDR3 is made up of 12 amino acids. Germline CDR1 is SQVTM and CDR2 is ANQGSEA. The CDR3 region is CSVATDGDEQYF. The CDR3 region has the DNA TGCAGCGTTGCCACCGACGGTGACGAGCAGTACTTC.

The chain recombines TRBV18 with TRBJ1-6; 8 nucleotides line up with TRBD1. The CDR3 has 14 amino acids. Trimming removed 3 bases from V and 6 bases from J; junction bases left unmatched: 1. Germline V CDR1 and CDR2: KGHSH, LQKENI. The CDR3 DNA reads TGTGCCAGCTCACCTGGACAGGGTAATTCACCCCTCCACTTT. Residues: CASSPGQGNSPLHF.

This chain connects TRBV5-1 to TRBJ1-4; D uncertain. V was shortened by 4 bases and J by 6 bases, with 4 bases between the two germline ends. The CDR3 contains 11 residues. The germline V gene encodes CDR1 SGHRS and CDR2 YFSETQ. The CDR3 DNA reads TGCGCCAGCAGCGGGGATGAAAAACTGTTTTTT. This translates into CASSGDEKLFF.

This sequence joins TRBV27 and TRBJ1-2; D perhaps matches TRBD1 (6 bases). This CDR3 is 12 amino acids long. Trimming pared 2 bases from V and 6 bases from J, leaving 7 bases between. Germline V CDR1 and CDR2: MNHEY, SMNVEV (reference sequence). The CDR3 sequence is CASSLRGDGYTF. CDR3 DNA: TGTGCCAGCAGTTTAAGGGGGGATGGCTACACCTTC.

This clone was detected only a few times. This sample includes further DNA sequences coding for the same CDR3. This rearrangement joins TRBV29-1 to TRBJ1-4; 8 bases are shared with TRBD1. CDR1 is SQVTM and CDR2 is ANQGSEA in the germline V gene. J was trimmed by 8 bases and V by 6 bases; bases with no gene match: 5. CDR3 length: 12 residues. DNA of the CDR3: TGCAGCGTGAGACAGGGGAACGAAAAACTGTTTTTT. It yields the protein CSVRQGNEKLFF.

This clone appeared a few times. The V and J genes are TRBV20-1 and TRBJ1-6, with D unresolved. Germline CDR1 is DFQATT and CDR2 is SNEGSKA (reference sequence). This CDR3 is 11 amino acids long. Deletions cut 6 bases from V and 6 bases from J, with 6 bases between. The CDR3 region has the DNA TGCAGTGCCGGTCTTAATTCACCCCTCCACTTT. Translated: CSAGLNSPLHF.

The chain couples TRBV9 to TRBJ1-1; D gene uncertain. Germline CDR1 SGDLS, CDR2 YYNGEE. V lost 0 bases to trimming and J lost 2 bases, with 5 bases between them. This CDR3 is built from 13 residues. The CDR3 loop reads CASSVADNTEAFF. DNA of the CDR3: TGTGCCAGCAGCGTAGCAGATAACACTGAAGCTTTCTTT. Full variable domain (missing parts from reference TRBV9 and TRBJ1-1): DSGVTQTPKHLITATGQRVTLRCSPRSGDLSVYWYQQSLDQGLQFLIQYYNGEERAKGNILERFSAQQFPDLHSELNLSSLELGDSALYFCASSVADNTEAFFGQGTRLTVV.

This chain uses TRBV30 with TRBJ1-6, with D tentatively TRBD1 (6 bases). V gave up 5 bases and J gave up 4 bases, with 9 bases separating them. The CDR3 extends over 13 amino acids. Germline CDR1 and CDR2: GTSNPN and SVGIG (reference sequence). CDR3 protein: CAWAGTYNSPLHF. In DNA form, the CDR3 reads TGTGCCTGGGCCGGGACATATAATTCACCCCTCCACTTT.

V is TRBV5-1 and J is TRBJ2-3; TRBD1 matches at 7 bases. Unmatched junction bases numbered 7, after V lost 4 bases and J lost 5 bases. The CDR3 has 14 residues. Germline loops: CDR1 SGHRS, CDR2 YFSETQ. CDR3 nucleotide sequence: TGCGCCAGCAGCCTGGGACAGACTGAAGATACGCAGTATTTT. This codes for CASSLGQTEDTQYF.

The CDR3 here is CSGEEPGQSPGEQFF. The CDR3 nucleotides are TGCAGCGGGGAAGAACCGGGACAGTCACCAGGAGAGCAGTTCTTC. This chain uses TRBV29-1 with TRBJ2-1; 7 positions match TRBD1. Germline V gene data show CDR1 as SQVTM and CDR2 as ANQGSEA. There are 15 residues in the CDR3. V was clipped by 7 bases and J by 10 bases; unmatched bases: 19.

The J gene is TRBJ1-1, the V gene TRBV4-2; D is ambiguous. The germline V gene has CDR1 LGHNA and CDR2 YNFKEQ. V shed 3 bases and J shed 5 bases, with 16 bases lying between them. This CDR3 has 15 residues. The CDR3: CASSHSLGVGTEAFF. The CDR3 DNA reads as TGTGCCAGCAGCCACTCCCTTGGGGTGGGGACTGAAGCTTTCTTT.

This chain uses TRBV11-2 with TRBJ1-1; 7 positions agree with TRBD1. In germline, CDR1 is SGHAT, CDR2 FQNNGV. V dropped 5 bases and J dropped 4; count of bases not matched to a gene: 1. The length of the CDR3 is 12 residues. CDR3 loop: CASSPGGTEAFF. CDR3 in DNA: TGTGCCAGCAGCCCAGGGGGCACTGAAGCTTTCTTT.

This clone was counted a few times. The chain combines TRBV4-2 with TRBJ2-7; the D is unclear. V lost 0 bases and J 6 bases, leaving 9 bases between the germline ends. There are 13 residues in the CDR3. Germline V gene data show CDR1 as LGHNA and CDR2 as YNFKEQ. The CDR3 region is CASSQEGKGEQYF. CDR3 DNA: TGTGCCAGCAGCCAAGAGGGTAAGGGCGAGCAGTACTTC.

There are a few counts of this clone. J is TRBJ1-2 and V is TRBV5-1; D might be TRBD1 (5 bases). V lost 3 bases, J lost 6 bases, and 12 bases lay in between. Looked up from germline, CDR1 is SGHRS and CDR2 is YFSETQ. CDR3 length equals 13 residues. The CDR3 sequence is CASSSVGGNGYTF. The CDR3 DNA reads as TGCGCCAGCAGCTCGGTTGGGGGAAATGGCTACACCTTC.

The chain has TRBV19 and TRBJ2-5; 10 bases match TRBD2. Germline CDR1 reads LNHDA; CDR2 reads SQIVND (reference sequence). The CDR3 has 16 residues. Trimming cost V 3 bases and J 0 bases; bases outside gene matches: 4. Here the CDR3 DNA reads TGTGCCAGTAGTATGACTAGCGGGCAGTACCAAGAGACCCAGTACTTC. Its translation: CASSMTSGQYQETQYF.

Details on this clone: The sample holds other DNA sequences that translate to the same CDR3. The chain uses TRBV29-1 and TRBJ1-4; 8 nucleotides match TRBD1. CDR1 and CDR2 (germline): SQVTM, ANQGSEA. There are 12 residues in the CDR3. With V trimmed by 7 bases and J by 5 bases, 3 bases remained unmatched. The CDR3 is CSAWTGNEKLFF. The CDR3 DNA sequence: TGCAGCGCCTGGACAGGGAATGAAAAACTGTTTTTT.

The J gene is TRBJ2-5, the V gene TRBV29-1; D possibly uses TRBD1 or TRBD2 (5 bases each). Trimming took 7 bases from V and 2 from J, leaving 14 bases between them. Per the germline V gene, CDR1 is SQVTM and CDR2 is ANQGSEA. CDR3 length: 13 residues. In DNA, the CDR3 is TGCAGCGCCCCCGGGACCGTTCAAGAGACCCAGTACTTC. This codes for CSAPGTVQETQYF.

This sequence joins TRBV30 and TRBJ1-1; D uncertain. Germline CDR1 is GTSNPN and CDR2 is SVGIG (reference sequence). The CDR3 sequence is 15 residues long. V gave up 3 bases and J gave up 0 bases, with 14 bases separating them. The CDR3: CAWRPRRTVNTEAFF. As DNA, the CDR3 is TGTGCCTGGAGGCCCCGGCGGACGGTGAACACTGAAGCTTTCTTT.